These T cell receptor beta chains were read from a single sample in a study of beta chain features in type 1 diabetes. Produced via immunoSEQ multiplex PCR; TCRdb's table is partial and in-frame only. Of over 650,000 clones listed, about an eighth are singletons. Sequencing was performed on naive CD4+ T cells from blood. The receptors here all came from a man between 18 and 29 years old with type 1 diabetes. Both conserved end residues are part of each CDR3. A D gene is named only where the DNA matches it firmly. Part of the rows lack a size; the others show once, few, many or a class for expanded clones.

TRBV6-5	TRBJ2-5	few	11	NA	TGTGCCAGCAGTTTTTCAGAGACCCAGTACTTC	CASSFSETQYF
TRBV7-9	TRBJ2-3	few	16	NA	TGTGCCAGCAGCCACAGGCGGGGGCCGGGCACAGATACGCAGTATTTT	CASSHRRGPGTDTQYF
TRBV19	TRBJ2-1	few	16	NA	TGTGCCAGTACCCCCCGGGGGACGGTAGACTACAATGAGCAGTTCTTC	CASTPRGTVDYNEQFF
TRBV15	TRBJ2-1	few	17	TRBD2	TGTGCCACCAGCCGTGATCTAGGACTAGCGGGAGGCAGTGAGCAGTTCTTC	CATSRDLGLAGGSEQFF
TRBV30	TRBJ2-7	NA	14	NA	TGTGCCTGGAGTGTACTAGGGTTGACCTACGAGCAGTACTTC	CAWSVLGLTYEQYF
TRBV7-2	TRBJ2-5	NA	17	TRBD2	TGTGCCAGCAGCAAACGGACTAGCGGGAGGTTCCAAGAGACCCAGTACTTC	CASSKRTSGRFQETQYF
TRBV23-1	TRBJ2-1	few	16	NA	TGCGCCAGCAGCCGCGGGGCCGGCCTCTCCTACAATGAGCAGTTCTTC	CASSRGAGLSYNEQFF
TRBV9	TRBJ1-3	NA	17	NA	TGTGCCAGCAGCGTTAGGCCGACATCCGCCTCTGGAAACACCATATATTTT	CASSVRPTSASGNTIYF
TRBV6-5	TRBJ2-3	NA	15	NA	TGTGCCAGCAGTCCGGGCACTAGCCGAACAGATACGCAGTATTTT	CASSPGTSRTDTQYF
TRBV4-3	TRBJ1-1	few	15	NA	TGCGCCAGCAGCCAACTCAGGGAGTTGAACACTGAAGCTTTCTTT	CASSQLRELNTEAFF
TRBV2	TRBJ2-3	few	12	NA	TGTGCCGGGGGTGGTAGCACAGATACGCAGTATTTT	CAGGGSTDTQYF
TRBV30	TRBJ1-5	few	14	NA	TGTGCCTGGACTAAAGGGTTGAGCAATCAGCCCCAGCATTTT	CAWTKGLSNQPQHF
TRBV13	TRBJ2-3	few	21	TRBD2	TGTGCCAGCAGCCCCCATGGACTAGCGGGAGGACGCCATGGTAGCACAGATACGCAGTATTTT	CASSPHGLAGGRHGSTDTQYF
TRBV29-1	TRBJ2-1	NA	13	TRBD1	TGCAGCGTTGAGATTACAGGGGGGAATGAGCAGTTCTTC	CSVEITGGNEQFF
TRBV7-2	TRBJ1-1	NA	14	NA	TGTGCCAGCAGCCCCGGGGGGGTGAACACTGAAGCTTTCTTT	CASSPGGVNTEAFF
TRBV11-2	TRBJ2-1	NA	11	NA	TGTGCCAGCAGCTTTCACGAGGTAGTGTTCTTC	CASSFHEVVFF
TRBV15	TRBJ2-5	NA	12	NA	TGTGCCACCAGCAGGGAACAAGAGACCCAGTACTTC	CATSREQETQYF
TRBV7-2	TRBJ1-1	few	12	NA	TGTGCCAGCAGCTTAGCCGGGGAAGTAGCTTTCTTT	CASSLAGEVAFF
TRBV19	TRBJ2-3	NA	12	TRBD1	TGTGCCAGTAGTACAGGGGGAGATACGCAGTATTTT	CASSTGGDTQYF
TRBV27	TRBJ2-3	few	12	NA	TGTGCCAGCAGTTCTGGCGGAGATACGCAGTATTTT	CASSSGGDTQYF
TRBV5-4	TRBJ2-7	few	15	NA	TGTGCCAGCAGCTTGACAGGGTTGGAGAGCTACGAGCAGTACTTC	CASSLTGLESYEQYF
TRBV30	TRBJ2-2	few	12	NA	TGTGCCTGGAGATGGGGAACCGGGGAGCTGTTTTTT	CAWRWGTGELFF
TRBV30	TRBJ2-1	NA	13	NA	TGTGCCTGGAGTGTACTGGCGGGGGCTGAGCAGTTCTTC	CAWSVLAGAEQFF
TRBV2	TRBJ1-5	NA	13	NA	TGTGCCAGCAGTGGTGAGCAAAATCAGCCCCAGCATTTT	CASSGEQNQPQHF
TRBV7-3	TRBJ2-1	NA	15	TRBD2	TGTGCCAGCAGCTCCGGACTAGCGATTTACAATGAGCAGTTCTTC	CASSSGLAIYNEQFF
TRBV27	TRBJ2-7	NA	15	TRBD2	TGTGCCAGCAGTTTACGGCGGGGGACGACCTACGAGCAGTACTTC	CASSLRRGTTYEQYF
TRBV29-1	TRBJ2-1	few	14	NA	TGCAGCACGTCACCGGGACACCAGAACAATGAGCAGTTCTTC	CSTSPGHQNNEQFF
TRBV7-9	TRBJ2-2	few	13	NA	TGTGCCAGCAGCCAGGACTGGGCCGGGGAGCTGTTTTTT	CASSQDWAGELFF
TRBV5-1	TRBJ2-5	few	17	TRBD2	TGCGCCAGCAGCTTGGCCGAGGGACTAGCGAGAGGAGAGACCCAGTACTTC	CASSLAEGLARGETQYF
TRBV5-4	TRBJ2-1	NA	13	TRBD2	TGTGCCAGCAGCTCCTATAGCGGGAATGAGCAGTTCTTC	CASSSYSGNEQFF
TRBV5-1	TRBJ2-7	few	14	NA	TGCGCCAGCAGCCGGTCGGGGGCGCTTAACGAGCAGTACTTC	CASSRSGALNEQYF
TRBV30	TRBJ1-3	few	15	NA	TGTGCCTGGAGTTTAGGGCGGAGCTCTGGAAACACCATATATTTT	CAWSLGRSSGNTIYF
TRBV2	TRBJ1-3	NA	16	NA	TGTGCCAGCACCCTCCTGCATAGTACCTCTGGAAACACCATATATTTT	CASTLLHSTSGNTIYF
TRBV25-1	TRBJ1-5	NA	17	TRBD1	TGTGCCAGCAGTGAAGCTGCCGGGACAGGGGGCAATCAGCCCCAGCATTTT	CASSEAAGTGGNQPQHF
TRBV6-5	TRBJ1-2	NA	14	NA	TGTGCCAGCAGCCGAGCGACCCGTCCCCTTGGCTACACCTTC	CASSRATRPLGYTF
TRBV29-1	TRBJ2-4	few	15	TRBD2	TGCAGCGTTGAAGTGCGGGGGGGGATCAGGGACATTCAGTACTTC	CSVEVRGGIRDIQYF
TRBV10-3	TRBJ1-1	few	15	NA	TGTGCCATCAGTGAGTCGACTGGGGGGGAGGCTGAAGCTTTCTTT	CAISESTGGEAEAFF
TRBV19	TRBJ2-1	few	14	TRBD2	TGTGCCAGTAGTATAAATAGCGGGAGTGATGAGCAGTTCTTC	CASSINSGSDEQFF
TRBV7-9	TRBJ2-5	few	15	NA	TGTGCCAGCAGCTTAGAGACAGTGTACCAAGAGACCCAGTACTTC	CASSLETVYQETQYF
TRBV18	TRBJ1-3	few	14	NA	TGTGCCAGCTCACCGACGGTCTCTGGAAACACCATATATTTT	CASSPTVSGNTIYF
TRBV21-1	TRBJ2-7	few	18	NA	TGTGCCAGCAGCAACGATCTACCCTTGCCTTTTGGGTTCTACGAGCAGTACTTC	CASSNDLPLPFGFYEQYF
TRBV5-1	TRBJ2-1	NA	15	TRBD1	TGCGCCAGCAGCTTGCTGTTGGACAGGGCGCTAGGGGAGTTCTTC	CASSLLLDRALGEFF
TRBV9	TRBJ2-5	NA	15	TRBD1	TGTGCCAGCAGCGTAGCTGAGAGGGGGCGCGTGACCCAGTACTTC	CASSVAERGRVTQYF
TRBV28	TRBJ2-3	NA	13	NA	TGTGCCATTACAGGGCTTGGGTCAGATACGCAGTATTTT	CAITGLGSDTQYF
TRBV6-5	TRBJ2-7	NA	13	NA	TGTGCCAGCAGTCAGGGGCCTTCCTACGAGCAGTACTTC	CASSQGPSYEQYF
TRBV30	TRBJ2-7	few	14	NA	TGTGCCTGGAGTCGAGGACAGCCTACGAACGAGCAGTACTTC	CAWSRGQPTNEQYF
TRBV14	TRBJ1-2	few	13	NA	TGTGCCAGCAGCCAAGATCAAGCCTATGGCTACACCTTC	CASSQDQAYGYTF
TRBV19	TRBJ1-2	NA	15	TRBD1	TGTGCCAGTAGTACCCGGACAGGGGGTGTCTATGGCTACACCTTC	CASSTRTGGVYGYTF
TRBV5-1	TRBJ2-5	NA	13	NA	TGCGCCAGCGCACCTCCCGGGTCAGAGACCCAGTACTTC	CASAPPGSETQYF
TRBV28	TRBJ2-7	few	13	TRBD1	TGTGCCAGCAGCCGACAGGGTAGGGCCGAGCAGTACTTC	CASSRQGRAEQYF
TRBV2	TRBJ1-4	many	12	NA	TGTGCCAGCAGGCCACAGCCTGGAAAACTGTTTTTT	CASRPQPGKLFF
TRBV15	TRBJ2-5	few	15	NA	TGTGCCACCAGCAGAGTGCTACAGACCCAAGAGACCCAGTACTTC	CATSRVLQTQETQYF
TRBV21-1	TRBJ1-5	NA	16	NA	TGTGCCACCACCATCGGACAGGGGGTTCTGGATCAGCCCCAGCATTTT	CATTIGQGVLDQPQHF
TRBV2	TRBJ2-7	few	13	NA	TGTGCCAGCAGTGGGGACTCCTACTACGAGCAGTACTTC	CASSGDSYYEQYF
TRBV4-2	TRBJ2-1	few	14	NA	TGTGCCAGCAGCCAGGAGCGGACAGTCAATGAGCAGTTCTTC	CASSQERTVNEQFF